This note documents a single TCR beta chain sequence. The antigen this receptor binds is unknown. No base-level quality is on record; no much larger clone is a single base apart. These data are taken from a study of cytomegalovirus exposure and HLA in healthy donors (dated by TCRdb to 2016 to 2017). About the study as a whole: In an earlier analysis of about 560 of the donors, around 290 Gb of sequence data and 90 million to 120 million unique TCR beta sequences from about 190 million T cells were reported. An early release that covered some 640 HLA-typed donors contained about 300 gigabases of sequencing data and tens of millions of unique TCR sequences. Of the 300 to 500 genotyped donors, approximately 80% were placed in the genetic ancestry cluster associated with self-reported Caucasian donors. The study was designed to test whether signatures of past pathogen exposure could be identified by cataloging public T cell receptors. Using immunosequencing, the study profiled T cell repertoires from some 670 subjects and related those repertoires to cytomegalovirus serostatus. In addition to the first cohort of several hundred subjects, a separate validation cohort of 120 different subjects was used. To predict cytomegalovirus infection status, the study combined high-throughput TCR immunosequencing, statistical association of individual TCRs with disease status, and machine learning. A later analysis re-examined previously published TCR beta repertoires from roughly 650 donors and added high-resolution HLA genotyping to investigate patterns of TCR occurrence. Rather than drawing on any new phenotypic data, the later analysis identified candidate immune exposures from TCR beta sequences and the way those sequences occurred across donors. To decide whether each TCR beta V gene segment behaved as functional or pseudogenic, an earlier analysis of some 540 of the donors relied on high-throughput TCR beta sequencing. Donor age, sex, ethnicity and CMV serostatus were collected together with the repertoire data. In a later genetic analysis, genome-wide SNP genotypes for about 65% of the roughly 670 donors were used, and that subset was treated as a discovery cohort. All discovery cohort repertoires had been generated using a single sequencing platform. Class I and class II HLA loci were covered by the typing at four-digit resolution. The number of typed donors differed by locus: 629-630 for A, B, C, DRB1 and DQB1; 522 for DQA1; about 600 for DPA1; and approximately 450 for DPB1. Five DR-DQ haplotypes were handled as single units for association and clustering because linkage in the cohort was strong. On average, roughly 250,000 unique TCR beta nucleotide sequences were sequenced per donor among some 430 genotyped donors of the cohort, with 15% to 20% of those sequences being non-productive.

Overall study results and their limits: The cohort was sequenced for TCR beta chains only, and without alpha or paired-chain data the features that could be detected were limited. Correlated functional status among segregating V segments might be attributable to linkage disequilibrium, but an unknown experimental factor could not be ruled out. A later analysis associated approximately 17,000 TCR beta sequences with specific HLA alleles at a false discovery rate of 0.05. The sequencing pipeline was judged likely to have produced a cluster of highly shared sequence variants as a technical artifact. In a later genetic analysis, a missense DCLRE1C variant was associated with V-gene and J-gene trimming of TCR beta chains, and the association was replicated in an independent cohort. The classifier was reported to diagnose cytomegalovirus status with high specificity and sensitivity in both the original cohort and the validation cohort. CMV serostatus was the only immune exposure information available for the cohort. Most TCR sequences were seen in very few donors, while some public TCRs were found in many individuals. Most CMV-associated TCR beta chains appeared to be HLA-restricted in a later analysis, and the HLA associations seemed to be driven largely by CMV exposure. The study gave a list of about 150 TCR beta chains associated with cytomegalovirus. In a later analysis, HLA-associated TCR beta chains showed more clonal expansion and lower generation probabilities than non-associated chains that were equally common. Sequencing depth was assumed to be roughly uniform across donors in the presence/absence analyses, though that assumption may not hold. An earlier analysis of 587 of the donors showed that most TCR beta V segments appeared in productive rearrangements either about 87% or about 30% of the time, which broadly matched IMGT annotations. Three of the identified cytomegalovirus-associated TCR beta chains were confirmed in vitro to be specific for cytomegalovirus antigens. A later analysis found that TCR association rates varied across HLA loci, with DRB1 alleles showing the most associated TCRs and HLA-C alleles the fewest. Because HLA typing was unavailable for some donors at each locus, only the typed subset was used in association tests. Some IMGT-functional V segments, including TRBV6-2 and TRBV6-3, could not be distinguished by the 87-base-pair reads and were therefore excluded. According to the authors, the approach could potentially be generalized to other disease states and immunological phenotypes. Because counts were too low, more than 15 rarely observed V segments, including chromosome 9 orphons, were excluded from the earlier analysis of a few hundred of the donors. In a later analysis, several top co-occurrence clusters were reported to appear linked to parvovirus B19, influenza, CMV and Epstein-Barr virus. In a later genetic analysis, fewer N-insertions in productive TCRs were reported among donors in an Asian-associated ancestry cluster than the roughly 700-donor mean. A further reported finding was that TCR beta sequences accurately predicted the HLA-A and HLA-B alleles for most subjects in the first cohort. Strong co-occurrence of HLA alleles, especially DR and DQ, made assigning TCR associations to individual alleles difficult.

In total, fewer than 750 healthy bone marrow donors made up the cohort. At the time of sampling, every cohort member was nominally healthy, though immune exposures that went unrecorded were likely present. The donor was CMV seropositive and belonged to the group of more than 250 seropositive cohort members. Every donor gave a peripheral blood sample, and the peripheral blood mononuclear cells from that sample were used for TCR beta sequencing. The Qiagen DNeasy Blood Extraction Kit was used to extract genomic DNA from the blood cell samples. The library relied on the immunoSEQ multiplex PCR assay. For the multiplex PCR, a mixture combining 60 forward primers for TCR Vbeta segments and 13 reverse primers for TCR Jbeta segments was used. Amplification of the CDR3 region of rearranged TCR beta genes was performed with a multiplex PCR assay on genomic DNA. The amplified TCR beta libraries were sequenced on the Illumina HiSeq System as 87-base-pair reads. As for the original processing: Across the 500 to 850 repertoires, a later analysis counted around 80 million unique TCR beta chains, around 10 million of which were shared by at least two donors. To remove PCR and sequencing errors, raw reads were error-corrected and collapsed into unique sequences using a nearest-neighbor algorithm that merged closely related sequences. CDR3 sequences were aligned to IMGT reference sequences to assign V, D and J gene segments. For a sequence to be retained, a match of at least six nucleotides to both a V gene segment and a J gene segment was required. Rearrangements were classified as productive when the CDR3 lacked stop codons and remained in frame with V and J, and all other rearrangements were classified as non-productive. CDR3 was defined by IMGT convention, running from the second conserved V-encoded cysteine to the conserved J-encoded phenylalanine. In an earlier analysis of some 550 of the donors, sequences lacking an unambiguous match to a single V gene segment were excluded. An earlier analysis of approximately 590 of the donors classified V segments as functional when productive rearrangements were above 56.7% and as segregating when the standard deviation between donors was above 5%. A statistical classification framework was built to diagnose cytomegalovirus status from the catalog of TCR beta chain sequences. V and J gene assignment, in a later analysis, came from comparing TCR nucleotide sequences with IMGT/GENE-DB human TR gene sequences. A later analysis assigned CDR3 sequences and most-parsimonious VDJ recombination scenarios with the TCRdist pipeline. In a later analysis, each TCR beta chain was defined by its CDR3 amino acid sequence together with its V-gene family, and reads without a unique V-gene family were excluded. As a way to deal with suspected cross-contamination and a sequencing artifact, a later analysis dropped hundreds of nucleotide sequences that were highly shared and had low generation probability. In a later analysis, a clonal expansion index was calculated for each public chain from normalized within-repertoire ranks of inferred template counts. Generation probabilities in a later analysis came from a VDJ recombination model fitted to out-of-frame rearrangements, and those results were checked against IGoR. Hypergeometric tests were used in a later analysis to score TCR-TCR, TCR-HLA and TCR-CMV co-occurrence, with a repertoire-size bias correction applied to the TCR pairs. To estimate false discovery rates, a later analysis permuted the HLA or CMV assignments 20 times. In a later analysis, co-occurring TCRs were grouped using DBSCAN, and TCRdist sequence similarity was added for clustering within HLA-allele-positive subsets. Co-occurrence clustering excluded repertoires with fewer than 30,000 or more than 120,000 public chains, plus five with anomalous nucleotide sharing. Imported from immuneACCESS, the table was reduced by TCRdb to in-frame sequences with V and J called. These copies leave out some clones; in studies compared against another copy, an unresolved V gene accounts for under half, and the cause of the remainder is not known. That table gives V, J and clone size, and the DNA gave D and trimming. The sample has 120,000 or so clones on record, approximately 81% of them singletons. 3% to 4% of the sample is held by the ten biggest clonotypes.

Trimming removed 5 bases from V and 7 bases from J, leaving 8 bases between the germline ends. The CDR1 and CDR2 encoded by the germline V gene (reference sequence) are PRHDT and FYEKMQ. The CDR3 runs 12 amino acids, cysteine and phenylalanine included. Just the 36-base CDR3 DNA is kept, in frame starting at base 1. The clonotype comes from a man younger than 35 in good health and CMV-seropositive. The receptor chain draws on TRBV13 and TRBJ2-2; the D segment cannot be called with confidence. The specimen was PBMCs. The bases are TGTGCCAGCAGCCCAAAACACGGGGAGCTGTTTTTT. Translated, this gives CASSPKHGELFF. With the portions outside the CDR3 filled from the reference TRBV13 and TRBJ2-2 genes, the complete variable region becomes AAGVIQSPRHLIKEKRETATLKCYPIPRHDTVYWYQQGPGQDPQFLISFYEKMQSDKGSIPDRFSAQQFSDYHSELNMSSLELGDSALYFCASSPKHGELFFGEGSRLTVL.